This T cell receptor beta chain was recovered during a study of blood T cell repertoires in COVID-19. Study overall: COVID-19 samples from acute and convalescent phases originated in the United States, Italy and Spain.

The repertoire was sequenced with immunoSEQ multiplex PCR; TCRdb's copy has only in-frame clones and lacks some. Seen here are about 100,000 clones, around 84% observed once, and the top ten hold 4% to 5.5%. CDR1 SEHNR and CDR2 FQNEAQ come from the germline V gene (reference sequence). This CDR3 spans 16 amino acids. The junction had 5 bases not matched to a gene; V was cut back by 4 bases and J by 5 bases. The receptor was derived from a human donor in a cohort sampled during active COVID-19. This chain joins TRBV7-9 and TRBJ2-1; 13 bases align to TRBD2. What was sequenced was peripheral blood. This CDR3 is CASSWTSGGINNEQFF. The DNA of the CDR3 is TGTGCCAGCAGCTGGACTAGCGGGGGCATAAACAATGAGCAGTTCTTC.